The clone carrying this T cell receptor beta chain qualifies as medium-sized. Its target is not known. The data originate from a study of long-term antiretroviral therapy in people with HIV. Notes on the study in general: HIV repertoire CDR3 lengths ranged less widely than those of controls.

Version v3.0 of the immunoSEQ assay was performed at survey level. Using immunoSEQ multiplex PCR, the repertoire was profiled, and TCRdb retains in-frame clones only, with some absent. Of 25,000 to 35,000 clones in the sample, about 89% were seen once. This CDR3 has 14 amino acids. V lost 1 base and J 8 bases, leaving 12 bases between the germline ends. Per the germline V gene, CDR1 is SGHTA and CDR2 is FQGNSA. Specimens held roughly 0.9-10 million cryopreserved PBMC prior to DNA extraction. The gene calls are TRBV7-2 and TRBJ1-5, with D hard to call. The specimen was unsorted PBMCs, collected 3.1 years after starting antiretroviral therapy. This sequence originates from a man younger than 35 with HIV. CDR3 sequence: CASSLEGGQKPQHF. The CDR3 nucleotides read TGTGCCAGCAGCTTAGAAGGAGGGCAGAAGCCCCAGCATTTT.